This T cell receptor (beta chain) was observed in a study of blood T cell repertoires in COVID-19 (dated by TCRdb to 2020 to 2022). Study-wide context: Samples from collaborators originated in the United States, Italy and Spain and spanned both the acute and convalescent phases of COVID-19. The material from the prospective study consisted of cDNA or gDNA derived from T cells, B-cell-depleted T cells, or PBMCs. The dataset comprised deeply sampled blood TCRbeta repertoires from subjects exposed to, actively infected with, or recovered from COVID-19. A freely available public database, intended as a resource for researchers studying the immune response to SARS-CoV-2, is where the repertoires were released. Samples came from the ongoing ImmuneRACE study (first 160 participants) plus 1,254 subjects from 6 global collaborators. The sample metadata nearly always contained a de-identified subject ID, COVID-19 status, age in years and sex. HLA class I and class II types, where available, came from metadata supplied by the sample provider rather than from assay-based typing. Findings and caveats that apply to the study as a whole: Clinical and demographic metadata were provided uncurated, with the amount varying by source and participant.

Enrolling through a virtual design, the prospective study's participants ranged in age from roughly 18 to 95 years and lived across roughly 24 United States geographic areas. In the prospective study, participants were assigned to cohorts based on the clinical history participants reported in a screening survey and a study questionnaire. Recovered participants in ImmuneRACE Cohort 3 were defined as having two consecutive negative NP/OP PCR tests, clearance from a healthcare professional, or resolution of symptoms. Each participant in the prospective study had whole blood, serum and a nasopharyngeal or oropharyngeal swab collected by mobile phlebotomists. Prospective study participants could optionally give additional blood draws and questionnaires over a 2-month period. Prospective study blood samples were shipped either frozen or at room temperature before DNA extraction. This clone was picked up a small number of times. The antigen this receptor binds is unknown. No base qualities exist here, and no much larger clone lies one base off it.

TCRbeta CDR3 regions were amplified from genomic DNA by means of the immunoSEQ Assay, a bias-controlled multiplex PCR. The authors processed their data as follows. Nucleated cell counts per sample were estimated from amplification of reference gene primers within the assay. To quantify the absolute abundance of each unique TCRbeta CDR3 rearrangement, sequence reads were collapsed and filtered. For each sample, productive Simpson clonality was calculated as the square root of Simpson's diversity index over productive rearrangements. TCRdb holds this immuneACCESS table with in-frame rearrangements only. Some clones are missing; in checked studies, unresolved V genes explain under half, and the rest has no known cause. V and J calls and clone size are given by that table; D and trimming were obtained from the DNA. This sample holds hundreds of thousands of clones; roughly 90% were observed only once. About 0.93% of the sample is in the top ten clones.

The receptor was isolated from a woman aged 30 to 39 who had recovered from COVID-19. The sample taken for sequencing was PBMCs or T cells enriched from blood (not recorded which).

The CDR3: CASTERTGGEAFF. The sequence in DNA is TGCGCCAGCACCGAACGGACAGGGGGGGAAGCTTTCTTT. Rearrangement joined TRBV10-1 to TRBJ1-1, with TRBD1 matching 10 junction bases. According to the germline V gene (reference sequence), CDR1 reads WNHNN and CDR2 reads SYGVQD. V lost 7 bases and J lost 8 bases, and the count of bases not matched to a germline gene is 7. The CDR3 goes from the cysteine to the phenylalanine over 13 residues. The entry retains the CDR3 DNA only, 39 bases that are in frame from base 1.